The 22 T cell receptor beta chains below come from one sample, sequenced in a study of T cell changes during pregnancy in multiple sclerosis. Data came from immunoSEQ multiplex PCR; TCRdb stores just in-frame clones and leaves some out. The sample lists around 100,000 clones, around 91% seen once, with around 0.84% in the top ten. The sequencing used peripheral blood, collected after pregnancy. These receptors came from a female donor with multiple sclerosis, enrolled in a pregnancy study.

CDR3 in DNA: TGTGCCAGCAGCTTTCTTACAGGGGGGGACGATGAGCAGTTCTTC. This gives the protein CASSFLTGGDDEQFF. The rearrangement links TRBV7-9 to TRBJ2-1; tentatively, D is TRBD1 (8 bases). The V end was cut by 3 bases, the J end by 8 bases, with 17 bases between. CDR1 and CDR2 (germline): SEHNR, FQNEAQ (reference sequence). The CDR3 is 15 amino acids. Together with reference TRBV7-9 and TRBJ2-1, the CDR3 gives the full variable domain: DTGVSQNPRHKITKRGQNVTFRCDPISEHNRLYWYRQTLGQGPEFLTYFQNEAQLEKSRLLSDRFSAERPKGSFSTLEIQRTEQGDSAMYLCASSFLTGGDDEQFFGPGTRLTVL.

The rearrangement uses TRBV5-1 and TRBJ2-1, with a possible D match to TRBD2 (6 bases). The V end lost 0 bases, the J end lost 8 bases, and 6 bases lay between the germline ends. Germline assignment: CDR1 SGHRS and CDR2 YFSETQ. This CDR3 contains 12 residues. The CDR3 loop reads CASSLGGDEQFF. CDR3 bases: TGCGCCAGCAGCTTGGGGGGGGATGAGCAGTTCTTC.

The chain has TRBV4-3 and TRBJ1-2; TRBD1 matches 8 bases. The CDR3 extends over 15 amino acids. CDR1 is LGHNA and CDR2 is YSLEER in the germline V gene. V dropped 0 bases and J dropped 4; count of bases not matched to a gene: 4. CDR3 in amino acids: CASSQDRQGFYGYTF. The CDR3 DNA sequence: TGCGCCAGCAGCCAAGACCGACAGGGGTTCTATGGCTACACCTTC.

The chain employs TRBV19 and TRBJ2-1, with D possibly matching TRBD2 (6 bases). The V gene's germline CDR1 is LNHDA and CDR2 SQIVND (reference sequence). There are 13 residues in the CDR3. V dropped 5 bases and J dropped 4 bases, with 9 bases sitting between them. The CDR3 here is CASSEAGYNEQFF. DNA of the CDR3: TGTGCCAGTAGTGAGGCGGGGTACAATGAGCAGTTCTTC.

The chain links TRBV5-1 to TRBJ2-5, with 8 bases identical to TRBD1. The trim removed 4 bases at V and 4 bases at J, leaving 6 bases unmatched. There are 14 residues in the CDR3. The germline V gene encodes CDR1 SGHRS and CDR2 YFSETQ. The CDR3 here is CASSTDRGRETQYF. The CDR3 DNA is TGCGCCAGCAGCACCGACAGGGGTCGAGAGACCCAGTACTTC.

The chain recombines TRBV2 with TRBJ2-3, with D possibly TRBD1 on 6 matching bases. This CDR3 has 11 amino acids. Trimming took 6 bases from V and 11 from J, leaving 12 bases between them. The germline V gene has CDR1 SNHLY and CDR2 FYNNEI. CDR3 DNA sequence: TGTGCCAGCAGCCTTCCGGGACAGCAGTATTTT. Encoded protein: CASSLPGQQYF.

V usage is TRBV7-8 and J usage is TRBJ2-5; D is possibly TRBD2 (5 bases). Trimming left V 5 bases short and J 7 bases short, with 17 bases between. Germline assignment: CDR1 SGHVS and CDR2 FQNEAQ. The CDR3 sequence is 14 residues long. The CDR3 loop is CASSLNSGKGTQYF. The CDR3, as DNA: TGTGCCAGCAGCCTAAATTCGGGGAAGGGGACCCAGTACTTC. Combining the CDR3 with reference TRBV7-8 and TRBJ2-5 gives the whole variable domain GAGVSQSPRYKVAKRGQDVALRCDPISGHVSLFWYQQALGQGPEFLTYFQNEAQLDKSGLPSDRFFAERPEGSVSTLKIQRTQQEDSAVYLCASSLNSGKGTQYFGPGTRLLVL.

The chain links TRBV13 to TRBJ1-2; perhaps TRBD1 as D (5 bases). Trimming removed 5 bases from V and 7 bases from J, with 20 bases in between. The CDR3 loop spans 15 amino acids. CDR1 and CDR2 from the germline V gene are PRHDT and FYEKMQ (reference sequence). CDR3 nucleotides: TGTGCCAGCAGCCACCGGCAGGGTGCCATGGGTGGCTACACCTTC. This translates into CASSHRQGAMGGYTF.

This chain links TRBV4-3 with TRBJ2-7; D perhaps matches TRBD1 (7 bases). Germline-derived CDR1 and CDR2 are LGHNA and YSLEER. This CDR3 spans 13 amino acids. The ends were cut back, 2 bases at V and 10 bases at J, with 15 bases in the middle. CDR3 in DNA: TGCGCCAGCAGCCAAATTCGGGGGACAGACCAGTACTTC. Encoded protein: CASSQIRGTDQYF.

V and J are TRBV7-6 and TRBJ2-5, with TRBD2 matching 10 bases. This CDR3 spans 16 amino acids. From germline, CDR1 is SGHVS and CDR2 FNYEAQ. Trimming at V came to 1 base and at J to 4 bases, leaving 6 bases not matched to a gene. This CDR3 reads CASSLEVAGGPETQYF. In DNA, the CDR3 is TGTGCCAGCAGCTTAGAAGTAGCGGGGGGCCCAGAGACCCAGTACTTC.

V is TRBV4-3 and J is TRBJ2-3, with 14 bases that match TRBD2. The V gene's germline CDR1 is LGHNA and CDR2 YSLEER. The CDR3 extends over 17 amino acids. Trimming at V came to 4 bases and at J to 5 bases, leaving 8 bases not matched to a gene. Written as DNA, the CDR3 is TGCGCCAGCAGCCCCAGACTAGCGGGGGGGCCTATAGATACGCAGTATTTT. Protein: CASSPRLAGGPIDTQYF.

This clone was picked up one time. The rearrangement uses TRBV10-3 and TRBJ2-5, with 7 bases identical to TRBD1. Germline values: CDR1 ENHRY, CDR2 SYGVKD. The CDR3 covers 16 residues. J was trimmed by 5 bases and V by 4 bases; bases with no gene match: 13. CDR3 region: CAISAGRGRLRETQYF. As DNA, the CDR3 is TGTGCCATCAGTGCGGGTAGGGGGCGCCTGAGGGAGACCCAGTACTTC.

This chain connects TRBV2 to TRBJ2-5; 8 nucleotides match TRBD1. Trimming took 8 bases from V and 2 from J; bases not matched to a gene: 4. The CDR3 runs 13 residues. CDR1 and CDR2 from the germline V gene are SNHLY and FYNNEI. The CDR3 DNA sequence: TGTGCCAGCGTCTGGACAGGGCAAGAGACCCAGTACTTC. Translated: CASVWTGQETQYF.

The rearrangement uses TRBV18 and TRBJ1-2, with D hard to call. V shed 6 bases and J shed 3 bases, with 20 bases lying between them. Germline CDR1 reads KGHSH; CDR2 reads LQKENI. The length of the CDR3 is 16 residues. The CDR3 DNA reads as TGTGCCAGCTCCCCCAATTCGGCTGCGGCGGACTATGGCTACACCTTC. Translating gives CASSPNSAAADYGYTF.

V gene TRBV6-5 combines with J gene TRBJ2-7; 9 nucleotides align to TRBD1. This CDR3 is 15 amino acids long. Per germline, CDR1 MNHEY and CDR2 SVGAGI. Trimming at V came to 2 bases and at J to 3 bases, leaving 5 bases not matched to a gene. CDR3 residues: CASSYTTGGGYEQYF. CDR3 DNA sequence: TGTGCCAGCAGTTACACGACAGGGGGTGGCTACGAGCAGTACTTC.

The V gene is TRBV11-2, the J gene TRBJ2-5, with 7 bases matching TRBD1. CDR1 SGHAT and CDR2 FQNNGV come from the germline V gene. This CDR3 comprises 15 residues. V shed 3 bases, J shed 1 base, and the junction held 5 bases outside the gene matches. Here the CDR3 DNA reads TGTGCCAGCAGCTTTCGGACAGGCCGCCAAGAGACCCAGTACTTC. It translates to CASSFRTGRQETQYF.

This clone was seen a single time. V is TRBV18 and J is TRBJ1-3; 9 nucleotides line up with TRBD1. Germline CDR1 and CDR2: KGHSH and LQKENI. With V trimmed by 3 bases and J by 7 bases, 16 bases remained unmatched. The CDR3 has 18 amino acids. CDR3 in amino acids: CASSPLRTGEFRENTIYF. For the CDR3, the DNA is TGTGCCAGCTCACCTCTCCGGACAGGGGAATTTCGCGAGAACACCATATATTTT.

In DNA, the CDR3 is TGCGCCAGCAGCCAAGATCGGAGGGGTTCTGGAAACACCATATATTTT. It specifies CASSQDRRGSGNTIYF. The chain links TRBV4-3 to TRBJ1-3; perhaps TRBD1 as D (5 bases). Germline lookup yields CDR1 LGHNA and CDR2 YSLEER. This CDR3 has 16 residues. Trimming cost V 0 bases and J 1 base, with 10 bases left between them.

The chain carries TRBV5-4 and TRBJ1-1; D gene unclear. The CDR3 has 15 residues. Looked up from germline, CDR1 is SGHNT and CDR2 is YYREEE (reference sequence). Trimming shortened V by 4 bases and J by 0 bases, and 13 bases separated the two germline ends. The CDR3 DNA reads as TGTGCCAGCAGCCCCCGGGGTCCCATGAACACTGAAGCTTTCTTT. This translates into CASSPRGPMNTEAFF. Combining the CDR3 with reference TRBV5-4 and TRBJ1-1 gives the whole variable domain ETGVTQSPTHLIKTRGQQVTLRCSSQSGHNTVSWYQQALGQGPQFIFQYYREEENGRGNFPPRFSGLQFPNYSSELNVNALELDDSALYLCASSPRGPMNTEAFFGQGTRLTVV.

CDR3 nucleotide sequence: TGTGCCACCAGCAGAGACCCATTAGGCAATCAGCCCCAGCATTTT. Its protein product is CATSRDPLGNQPQHF. The V call is TRBV15, the J call TRBJ1-5; D remains unclear. The V end was cut by 0 bases, the J end by 2 bases, with 8 bases between. Germline CDR1 LNHNV, CDR2 YYDKDF (reference sequence). This CDR3 spans 15 amino acids.

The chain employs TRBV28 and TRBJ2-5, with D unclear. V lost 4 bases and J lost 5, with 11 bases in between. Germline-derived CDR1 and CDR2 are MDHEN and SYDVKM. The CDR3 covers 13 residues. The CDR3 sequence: CASSSSPRETQYF. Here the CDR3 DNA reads TGTGCCAGCAGTTCCTCCCCTCGGGAGACCCAGTACTTC.

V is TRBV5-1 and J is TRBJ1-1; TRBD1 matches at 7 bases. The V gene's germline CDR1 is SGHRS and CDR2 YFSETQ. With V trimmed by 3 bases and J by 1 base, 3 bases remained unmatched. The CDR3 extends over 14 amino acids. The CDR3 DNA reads TGCGCCAGCAGCTCGACAGGGCCGAACACTGAAGCTTTCTTT. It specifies CASSSTGPNTEAFF.